A selection of T cell receptor beta chains follows, all from one sample in a study of T cells after yellow fever vaccination. MiXCR was run by TCRdb on the 5' RACE reads, yielding one entry per CDR3 protein. The sample records some 160,000 distinct CDR3 sequences, approximately 9.7% being singletons. Source: CD8+ T cells sorted from PBMCs, taken 45 days after the yellow fever booster vaccination. The receptors shown here come from a man aged 18 to 35 who received the YFV17D yellow fever vaccine. The CDR3 runs from the conserved cysteine through the conserved F or W.

CDR3 length: 11; V gene: TRBV6-2/TRBV6-3; J gene: TRBJ2-1; CDR3 protein: CASSPHNEQFF
CDR3 length: 14; V gene: TRBV30; J gene: TRBJ2-1; CDR3 protein: CAWNDYRESNEQFF
CDR3 length: 16; V gene: TRBV7-9; J gene: TRBJ1-4; CDR3 protein: CASSLLGVGPNEKLFF
CDR3 length: 13; V gene: TRBV6-2/TRBV6-3; J gene: TRBJ2-3; CDR3 protein: CASSYHVQDTQYF
CDR3 length: 16; V gene: TRBV5-1; J gene: TRBJ1-1; CDR3 protein: CASGRGPSVKNTEAFF
CDR3 length: 16; V gene: TRBV7-9; J gene: TRBJ2-3; CDR3 protein: CASSSDRGGASDTQYF
CDR3 length: 12; V gene: TRBV27; J gene: TRBJ2-2; CDR3 protein: CASSQNTGELFF
CDR3 length: 16; V gene: TRBV9; J gene: TRBJ2-2; CDR3 protein: CASSVEGGAGTGELFF
CDR3 length: 15; V gene: TRBV19; J gene: TRBJ1-4; CDR3 protein: CASSIWGRINEKLFF
CDR3 length: 17; V gene: TRBV7-9; J gene: TRBJ1-1; CDR3 protein: CASRGPPRAGRDTEAFF
CDR3 length: 14; V gene: TRBV6-6; J gene: TRBJ2-2; CDR3 protein: CASTANRGTGELFF
CDR3 length: 17; V gene: TRBV5-1; J gene: TRBJ1-2; CDR3 protein: CASSPPRGALANYGYTF